This TCR beta chain was captured by sequencing in a study of T cell repertoires in cytomegalovirus infection. Across the study: Selection of CMV epitopes for the study included recently identified HLA-C-restricted and well-studied HLA-B-restricted ones.

Using its own MiXCR run on the reads, TCRdb lists one record per CDR3 protein. The profile shows some 270,000 distinct CDR3 sequences, less than 25% of them singletons. This clonotype has at least ten counts. The antigen is not known. From germline, CDR1 is SGHVS and CDR2 FNYEAQ. V was pared by 1 base and J by 3 bases, with 6 bases of the junction left unmatched. The CDR3 covers 19 residues. The V gene is TRBV7-6, the J gene TRBJ2-2, with 15 bases identical to TRBD2. Source: cultured PBMCs, taken from culture after CMV antigen stimulation. The clonotype was recovered from a human donor in good health (CMV status not recorded). Some clones in this sample may be carry-over from other donors' samples. CDR3 nucleotide sequence: TGTGCCAGCAGCTTAGGATGGACTAGCGGGAGGGGGGACACCGGGGAGCTGTTTTTT. As protein: CASSLGWTSGRGDTGELFF.